This TCR beta chain was profiled in a study of CD8+CD57+ T cells in acquired aplastic anemia. Study-level information: Sorted CD4+ and CD8+ cells yielded about 3 ug of DNA on average.

Patients sequenced had flow cytometry evidence of CD8+CD57+ cell expansion. V lost 6 bases to trimming and J lost 10 bases; unmatched junction nucleotides: 9. CDR1 SNHLY and CDR2 FYNNEI come from the germline V gene. The CDR3 runs to 14 residues. This clonotype was found many times. What it binds is not known. Genomic DNA acted as the template from which TCR beta VDJ combination and CDR3 sequence profiling were carried out. TCRdb recomputed calls from the reads with MiXCR, one row per CDR3 protein. Of just over 150,000 distinct CDR3 sequences listed, about 50% are singletons. General study points: Between patients and controls, CD8+ Simpson's diversity did not vary significantly. Patients and controls shared 25 to 30 CD8+ CDR3 sequences, which appeared highly expressed in patients and within their immunodominant clones.

This sequence was found in a human donor with aplastic anemia. Sequenced: sorted CD4+, CD8+, or CD8+CD57+ T cells (not recorded which) from PBMCs. This rearrangement joins TRBV2 to TRBJ1-6; 7 bases line up with TRBD1. CDR3 DNA: TGTGCCAGCAGCGAACAAGGGGGCAACTCACCCCTCCACTTT. Translated, it gives CASSEQGGNSPLHF.